This T cell receptor beta chain came from a study of blood T cell repertoires in COVID-19. As for the study in general: Samples taken during acute and convalescent COVID-19 were collected in the United States, Italy and Spain. In each case, the material was cDNA or gDNA derived from T cells, B-cell-depleted T cells, or PBMCs.

Clones were sequenced by immunoSEQ multiplex PCR, and TCRdb holds only the in-frame ones, with some missing. Seen here are fewer than 350,000 clones, roughly 90% observed once, and the top ten hold around 13%. While infection was still active, Seattle patients were enrolled and then followed longitudinally. The sequencing input was peripheral blood. The clonotype originates from a woman in her seventies with COVID-19, enrolled during active disease.

CDR3 in DNA: TGTGCCAGCAGTTTGCCAGGACAGGGGGCCTACGAGCAGTACTTC. It specifies CASSLPGQGAYEQYF. This rearrangement joins TRBV28 to TRBJ2-7, with TRBD1 matching 10 bases. The CDR3 covers 15 residues. Germline lookup yields CDR1 MDHEN and CDR2 SYDVKM. Unmatched junction bases numbered 4, after V lost 3 bases and J lost 2 bases. The variable domain in full, with the rest retrieved from reference TRBV28 and TRBJ2-7, is DVKVTQSSRYLVKRTGEKVFLECVQDMDHENMFWYRQDPGLGLRLIYFSYDVKMKEKGDIPEGYSVSREKKERFSLILESASTNQTSMYLCASSLPGQGAYEQYFGPGTRLTVT.